This is a list of T cell receptor beta chains from one sample in a study of shared clonotypes between healthy human individuals. The data were produced by immunoSEQ multiplex PCR, yet TCRdb's version contains in-frame clones alone and is incomplete. The repertoire includes some 2,100,000 clones, 95% of them detected once, and around 0.13% sits in the top ten. Material for sequencing was naive CD4+ T cells sorted from blood. These receptors came from a man between 18 and 29 years old in good health. CDR3s include the opening cysteine and the closing phenylalanine or tryptophan. D genes are given only for firm matches. Part of the rows lack a size; the others show once, few, many or a class for expanded clones.

D gene: TRBD1; J gene: TRBJ1-5; clone size: few; V gene: TRBV19; CDR3 length: 14; CDR3 DNA: TGTGCCAGTAGGGACAGGGCTGGCAATCAGCCCCAGCATTTT; CDR3 protein: CASRDRAGNQPQHF
D gene: TRBD2; J gene: TRBJ2-2; clone size: few; V gene: TRBV4-1; CDR3 length: 17; CDR3 DNA: TGCGCCAGCAGCCGTCTAGCGGGAGGACCGAACACCGGGGAGCTGTTTTTT; CDR3 protein: CASSRLAGGPNTGELFF
D gene: TRBD1; J gene: TRBJ1-5; clone size: -; V gene: TRBV15; CDR3 length: 16; CDR3 DNA: TGTGCCACCAGCACCGGGACAGGGGGCCGGAATCAGCCCCAGCATTTT; CDR3 protein: CATSTGTGGRNQPQHF
D gene: TRBD1; J gene: TRBJ1-2; clone size: -; V gene: TRBV18; CDR3 length: 15; CDR3 DNA: TGTGCCAGCTCACCCCTTCAGGGGGCGGTTACTGGCTACACCTTC; CDR3 protein: CASSPLQGAVTGYTF
D gene: -; J gene: TRBJ1-3; clone size: -; V gene: TRBV5-1; CDR3 length: 16; CDR3 DNA: TGCGCCAGCAGCTTGGAAGGGTCCCTCTCTGGAAACACCATATATTTT; CDR3 protein: CASSLEGSLSGNTIYF
D gene: TRBD1; J gene: TRBJ1-6; clone size: few; V gene: TRBV2; CDR3 length: 15; CDR3 DNA: TGTGCCAGCAGTGGCCAGGGACAGACCAATTCACCCCTCCACTTT; CDR3 protein: CASSGQGQTNSPLHF
D gene: -; J gene: TRBJ1-2; clone size: -; V gene: TRBV27; CDR3 length: 13; CDR3 DNA: TGTGCCAGCAGTTTGGGCGCAGGGCAGGGCTACACCTTC; CDR3 protein: CASSLGAGQGYTF
D gene: -; J gene: TRBJ2-4; clone size: -; V gene: TRBV27; CDR3 length: 16; CDR3 DNA: TGTGCCAGCAGTTCCCCAAACCGCGAGAAAGATGGCATTCAGTACTTC; CDR3 protein: CASSSPNREKDGIQYF
D gene: -; J gene: TRBJ1-2; clone size: -; V gene: TRBV25-1; CDR3 length: 12; CDR3 DNA: TGTGCCAGCAGTGCGGCAGGGTTTGGCTACACCTTC; CDR3 protein: CASSAAGFGYTF
D gene: -; J gene: TRBJ2-3; clone size: -; V gene: TRBV9; CDR3 length: 16; CDR3 DNA: TGTGCCAGCAGCGTAGTTGGGGGTGAGAGTGGTGATACGCAGTATTTT; CDR3 protein: CASSVVGGESGDTQYF
D gene: -; J gene: TRBJ1-1; clone size: -; V gene: TRBV6-1; CDR3 length: 11; CDR3 DNA: TGTGCCAGCAGGTGGAGCGGTGAAGCTTTCTTT; CDR3 protein: CASRWSGEAFF
D gene: -; J gene: TRBJ2-1; clone size: -; V gene: TRBV10-3; CDR3 length: 13; CDR3 DNA: TGTGCCATCAGTGAGAGGGGTGGCAATGAGCAGTTCTTC; CDR3 protein: CAISERGGNEQFF
D gene: -; J gene: TRBJ2-2; clone size: once; V gene: TRBV19; CDR3 length: 14; CDR3 DNA: TGTGCCAGTAGTGGGCAGGAGCCCACCGGGGAGCTGTTTTTT; CDR3 protein: CASSGQEPTGELFF
D gene: TRBD1; J gene: TRBJ1-5; clone size: -; V gene: TRBV18; CDR3 length: 15; CDR3 DNA: TGTGCCAGCTCACCCGGACAGGGGGAGAATCAGCCCCAGCATTTT; CDR3 protein: CASSPGQGENQPQHF
D gene: -; J gene: TRBJ1-4; clone size: -; V gene: TRBV4-3; CDR3 length: 15; CDR3 DNA: TGCGCCAGCAGCCAAGTCGGACCAACTAATGAAAAACTGTTTTTT; CDR3 protein: CASSQVGPTNEKLFF
D gene: TRBD1; J gene: TRBJ2-7; clone size: -; V gene: TRBV14; CDR3 length: 15; CDR3 DNA: TGTGCCAGCAGCCTAGGGACAGGGGGTTTCTACGAGCAGTACTTC; CDR3 protein: CASSLGTGGFYEQYF
D gene: -; J gene: TRBJ1-1; clone size: few; V gene: TRBV30; CDR3 length: 13; CDR3 DNA: TGTGCCTCTCGGGGGGGTCTGTACACTGAAGCTTTCTTT; CDR3 protein: CASRGGLYTEAFF